Listed below are T cell receptor beta chains from one sample, sequenced in a study of cytomegalovirus exposure and HLA in healthy donors. Here immunoSEQ multiplex PCR was the method, and the copy in TCRdb shows in-frame clones only, minus some. Counted here are roughly 120,000 clones, about 81% occurring once; the ten biggest clones make up 1.1%. Sequencing input: PBMCs. The receptors stem from a woman aged 30 to 39 in good health and CMV-seronegative. Each CDR3 is given with its conserved first and last residue. The D gene is left open where the match is weak.

j_call,v_call,d_call,cdr3_aa
TRBJ1-3,TRBV7-8,NA,CASSLVSAGTGNTIYF
TRBJ1-5,TRBV4-1,NA,CASSQMFGGKQPQHF
TRBJ2-1,TRBV7-9,NA,CASSLLNEQFF
TRBJ1-2,TRBV9,NA,CASSAPGGYTF
TRBJ1-5,TRBV7-9,TRBD1,CASSPLTGEPQHF
TRBJ1-1,TRBV29-1,NA,CSVGGGNTEAFF
TRBJ2-7,TRBV5-4,TRBD1,CASKFGGDREDEQYF
TRBJ2-7,TRBV28,NA,CASSPQTGFTGFEQYF
TRBJ2-3,TRBV5-4,TRBD2,CASSLLAGDTDTQYF
TRBJ2-2,TRBV7-3,TRBD1,CASSSGTGTGELFF
TRBJ2-7,TRBV6-6,TRBD2,CASSYRAGLSYEQYF
TRBJ2-7,TRBV4-2,TRBD2,CASSYTSGDVYEQYF
TRBJ1-1,TRBV11-3,NA,CASSLGRNTEAFF
TRBJ2-5,TRBV5-1,TRBD1,CASSLVGQGVETQYF
TRBJ2-3,TRBV27,TRBD2,CASSLASGGLDTQYF
TRBJ2-3,TRBV4-3,NA,CASSPSVGRGLTDTQYF
TRBJ2-5,TRBV2,TRBD2,CASSARGGQETQYF
TRBJ1-3,TRBV7-3,NA,CASSLSGGAFSGNTIYF
TRBJ1-2,TRBV6-1,TRBD1,CASRDRGLDYGYTF
TRBJ2-7,TRBV5-6,TRBD2,CASSLAMGLADYEQYF
TRBJ2-3,TRBV7-9,NA,CASSFPRQGLSTDTQYF
TRBJ2-6,TRBV29-1,NA,CSVRGSGANVLTF
TRBJ2-7,TRBV18,NA,CASSPKGLSYEQYF
TRBJ2-7,TRBV18,NA,CASSPRGGEVDEQYF
TRBJ2-7,TRBV29-1,NA,CSVASSPYEQYF
TRBJ1-1,TRBV19,NA,CASSIARGRTEAFF
TRBJ2-5,TRBV30,TRBD2,CAWRGTLAGETQYF
TRBJ1-2,TRBV10-2,NA,CASSESRGWYGYTF
TRBJ2-1,TRBV11-3,TRBD2,CASSPGTSGLGGQFF
TRBJ1-1,TRBV5-4,NA,CASTLGGRGTEAFF